The rows below give T cell receptor beta chains drawn from one sample of a study of T cells in localized non-small cell lung cancer. The protocol was immunoSEQ multiplex PCR, while the TCRdb copy is restricted to in-frame clones and leaves out a portion. Of some 24,000 clones in the sample, approximately 83% are singletons; the top ten hold 5% to 6.5%. The material was peripheral blood, obtained before any cancer treatment. All receptors derive from a male donor at least 60 years old with stage II squamous cell lung carcinoma. CDR3s include the opening cysteine and the closing phenylalanine or tryptophan. D genes are given only for firm matches. The size entry is marked missing in some rows and otherwise reads once, few, many or a size class.

d_call: -; j_call: TRBJ2-3; clone_size: -; v_call: TRBV11-2; cdr3_nt: TGTGCCAGCAGTGTTCGTTTCACAGATACGCAGTATTTT; cdr3_aa: CASSVRFTDTQYF
d_call: -; j_call: TRBJ2-1; clone_size: -; v_call: TRBV23-1; cdr3_nt: TGCGCCAGCAGTCATTTTGGCAATGAGCAGTTCTTC; cdr3_aa: CASSHFGNEQFF
d_call: TRBD1; j_call: TRBJ1-2; clone_size: -; v_call: TRBV28; cdr3_nt: TGTGCCAGCAGTTTGGAGGGACAGAGCTATGGCTACACCTTC; cdr3_aa: CASSLEGQSYGYTF
d_call: TRBD1; j_call: TRBJ1-1; clone_size: once; v_call: TRBV7-9; cdr3_nt: TGTGCCAGCAGCTTACAGGGGGCATCTCGGGACACTGAAGCTTTCTTT; cdr3_aa: CASSLQGASRDTEAFF
d_call: TRBD2; j_call: TRBJ2-2; clone_size: once; v_call: TRBV6-6; cdr3_nt: TGTGCCAGCAGAGGCGGGGGGGCGGGCACCGGGGAGCTGTTTTTT; cdr3_aa: CASRGGGAGTGELFF
d_call: -; j_call: TRBJ2-2; clone_size: -; v_call: TRBV4-2; cdr3_nt: TGTGCCAGCAGCCAAGATTTCGCAGGAATAAACACCGGGGAGCTGTTTTTT; cdr3_aa: CASSQDFAGINTGELFF
d_call: TRBD1; j_call: TRBJ1-2; clone_size: few; v_call: TRBV19; cdr3_nt: TGTGCCAGTAGTATGGGGCAGGGGGATGGCTACACCTTC; cdr3_aa: CASSMGQGDGYTF
d_call: -; j_call: TRBJ2-1; clone_size: -; v_call: TRBV7-2; cdr3_nt: TGTGCCAGCAGCATTGAGGGGTTCAGCGATGAGCAGTTCTTC; cdr3_aa: CASSIEGFSDEQFF
d_call: TRBD2; j_call: TRBJ2-3; clone_size: -; v_call: TRBV4-2; cdr3_nt: TGTGCCAGCAGCCAAGCGGAGCGGGGGGGCGCTTGGTATTTT; cdr3_aa: CASSQAERGGAWYF
d_call: TRBD2; j_call: TRBJ2-7; clone_size: -; v_call: TRBV28; cdr3_nt: TGTGCCAGCAGTTTATCTACTAGCGGTTCTACCTACGAGCAGTACTTC; cdr3_aa: CASSLSTSGSTYEQYF
d_call: -; j_call: TRBJ2-5; clone_size: -; v_call: TRBV18; cdr3_nt: TGTGCCAGCTCACCCTTCAATACCCGCGGAGAGACCCAGTACTTC; cdr3_aa: CASSPFNTRGETQYF
d_call: -; j_call: TRBJ1-4; clone_size: -; v_call: TRBV28; cdr3_nt: TGTGCCAGCAGTCCCCACACTCAGTCGGCTAATGAAAAACTGTTTTTT; cdr3_aa: CASSPHTQSANEKLFF
d_call: -; j_call: TRBJ1-3; clone_size: -; v_call: TRBV9; cdr3_nt: TGTGCCAGCAGCGTAGGGTCCGCTGGAAACACCATATATTTT; cdr3_aa: CASSVGSAGNTIYF
d_call: -; j_call: TRBJ1-1; clone_size: -; v_call: TRBV13; cdr3_nt: TGTGCCAGCAGCTTTAACATGGCTGGGAACACTGAAGCTTTCTTT; cdr3_aa: CASSFNMAGNTEAFF
d_call: TRBD1; j_call: TRBJ2-3; clone_size: -; v_call: TRBV6-1; cdr3_nt: TGTGCCAGCAGTGAAATCGACACAGCGACAGGGGGCTGGCCAGATACGCAGTATTTT; cdr3_aa: CASSEIDTATGGWPDTQYF
d_call: -; j_call: TRBJ1-2; clone_size: -; v_call: TRBV27; cdr3_nt: TGTGCCAGCACATCCCTACCTACAGGGCTCTCCTATGGCTACACCTTC; cdr3_aa: CASTSLPTGLSYGYTF
d_call: -; j_call: TRBJ1-2; clone_size: -; v_call: TRBV27; cdr3_nt: TGTGCCAGCAGTTTAATTTCAGGGGAAGGCTACACCTTC; cdr3_aa: CASSLISGEGYTF
d_call: -; j_call: TRBJ1-2; clone_size: -; v_call: TRBV7-9; cdr3_nt: TGTGCCAGCAGCTTAAGGGGGGGCTATGGCTACACCTTC; cdr3_aa: CASSLRGGYGYTF
d_call: -; j_call: TRBJ1-1; clone_size: -; v_call: TRBV28; cdr3_nt: TGTGCCAGCAGTCTCTCATACTTCACTGAAGCTTTCTTT; cdr3_aa: CASSLSYFTEAFF
d_call: -; j_call: TRBJ2-2; clone_size: -; v_call: TRBV5-1; cdr3_nt: TGCGCCAGCAGCTTAAAAAACACCCTCGACACCGGGGAGCTGTTTTTT; cdr3_aa: CASSLKNTLDTGELFF
d_call: TRBD2; j_call: TRBJ2-4; clone_size: -; v_call: TRBV7-2; cdr3_nt: TGTGCCAGCAGCTCCGGGGGGACCAAAAACATTCAGTACTTC; cdr3_aa: CASSSGGTKNIQYF
d_call: TRBD2; j_call: TRBJ2-7; clone_size: -; v_call: TRBV7-2; cdr3_nt: TGTGCCAGCAGCTCCTGGACTAGCGGGGGGGCTGGAGCCGAGCAGTACTTC; cdr3_aa: CASSSWTSGGAGAEQYF
d_call: TRBD1; j_call: TRBJ1-5; clone_size: -; v_call: TRBV19; cdr3_nt: TGTGCCAGTAGTATAACAGGGGGTTCTCAGCCCCAGCATTTT; cdr3_aa: CASSITGGSQPQHF
d_call: -; j_call: TRBJ2-7; clone_size: -; v_call: TRBV21-1; cdr3_nt: TGTGCCAGCAATCCACGAGATCGAGACAGGGTTTACGAGCAGTACTTC; cdr3_aa: CASNPRDRDRVYEQYF
d_call: -; j_call: TRBJ1-1; clone_size: -; v_call: TRBV6-6; cdr3_nt: TGTGCCAGCACCTTAGACACTATAGGTGAAGCTTTCTTT; cdr3_aa: CASTLDTIGEAFF
d_call: -; j_call: TRBJ1-2; clone_size: -; v_call: TRBV5-5; cdr3_nt: TGTGCCAGCAGCCCGAACCCAACAGGGTGGGTTGGTGGCTACACCTTC; cdr3_aa: CASSPNPTGWVGGYTF
d_call: -; j_call: TRBJ2-2; clone_size: -; v_call: TRBV19; cdr3_nt: TGTGCCAGTAGTATAGTACGGAACACCGGGGAGCTGTTTTTT; cdr3_aa: CASSIVRNTGELFF
d_call: TRBD2; j_call: TRBJ2-7; clone_size: -; v_call: TRBV7-6; cdr3_nt: TGTGCCAGCAGCTTGGCCTCACGAGGTAGCGGGGGCTCCTACGAGCAGTACTTC; cdr3_aa: CASSLASRGSGGSYEQYF
d_call: -; j_call: TRBJ1-2; clone_size: few; v_call: TRBV11-2; cdr3_nt: TGTGCCAGCAGCCCCGGTGGGGCTCGTTTGCCCTATGGCTACACCTTC; cdr3_aa: CASSPGGARLPYGYTF
d_call: -; j_call: TRBJ1-1; clone_size: -; v_call: TRBV27; cdr3_nt: TGTGCCAGCAGTTCAAGTTCTGGGACACTGAACACTGAAGCTTTCTTT; cdr3_aa: CASSSSSGTLNTEAFF
d_call: TRBD1; j_call: TRBJ1-4; clone_size: -; v_call: TRBV6-5; cdr3_nt: TGTGCCAGCAGTCCGACAGGGAAGGGAGAAAAACTGTTTTTT; cdr3_aa: CASSPTGKGEKLFF
d_call: -; j_call: TRBJ1-2; clone_size: few; v_call: TRBV6-5; cdr3_nt: TGTGCCAGCAGTTACTCGAGTCTGGGTTCTGGCTACACCTTC; cdr3_aa: CASSYSSLGSGYTF
d_call: -; j_call: TRBJ2-5; clone_size: -; v_call: TRBV5-1; cdr3_nt: TGCGCCAGCAGTGAAGGGCAGCCCCAAGAGACCCAGTACTTC; cdr3_aa: CASSEGQPQETQYF
d_call: TRBD2; j_call: TRBJ2-1; clone_size: -; v_call: TRBV6-5; cdr3_nt: TGTGCCAGCAGTCCCAGGCAGGCTAGCGGGAGACAGTTCTTC; cdr3_aa: CASSPRQASGRQFF
d_call: TRBD1; j_call: TRBJ1-2; clone_size: -; v_call: TRBV7-3; cdr3_nt: TGTGCCAGCAGCTTAGACAGGGTTTATGGCTACACCTTC; cdr3_aa: CASSLDRVYGYTF
d_call: -; j_call: TRBJ2-4; clone_size: -; v_call: TRBV12-5; cdr3_nt: TGTGCTAGTGGACCAAGCGAGCTAGCCAAAAACATTCAGTACTTC; cdr3_aa: CASGPSELAKNIQYF
d_call: TRBD2; j_call: TRBJ2-1; clone_size: -; v_call: TRBV5-8; cdr3_nt: TGTGCCAGCAGCTTAGCGGGAGGGTCTGGGCAGTTCTTC; cdr3_aa: CASSLAGGSGQFF
d_call: TRBD1; j_call: TRBJ1-1; clone_size: -; v_call: TRBV4-3; cdr3_nt: TGCGCCAGCAGCCAAGATAGGACAGGGGGGGTCACTGAAGCTTTCTTT; cdr3_aa: CASSQDRTGGVTEAFF
d_call: TRBD1; j_call: TRBJ1-2; clone_size: -; v_call: TRBV19; cdr3_nt: TGTGCCAGTAGTCTCGGGCAGGGGGCTAATTTGGGAGGCTACACCTTC; cdr3_aa: CASSLGQGANLGGYTF
d_call: -; j_call: TRBJ1-6; clone_size: -; v_call: TRBV7-2; cdr3_nt: TGTGCCAGCAGCTTAGGGGCAGAACCTAATTCACCCCTCCACTTT; cdr3_aa: CASSLGAEPNSPLHF
d_call: -; j_call: TRBJ2-7; clone_size: -; v_call: TRBV28; cdr3_nt: TGTGCCAGCAATACTGCCGGGACCACGTACGAGCAGTACTTC; cdr3_aa: CASNTAGTTYEQYF
d_call: -; j_call: TRBJ1-3; clone_size: -; v_call: TRBV19; cdr3_nt: TGTGCCAGTAGTAGGGTCTCTGGAAACACCATATATTTT; cdr3_aa: CASSRVSGNTIYF
d_call: -; j_call: TRBJ1-5; clone_size: -; v_call: TRBV6-5; cdr3_nt: TGTGCCAGCAGTTTTCAGAAGCCTCCGGCCAATCAGCCCCAGCATTTT; cdr3_aa: CASSFQKPPANQPQHF
d_call: -; j_call: TRBJ2-2; clone_size: few; v_call: TRBV27; cdr3_nt: TGTGCCAGCAGTTTAAGCGGCACCGGGGAGCTGTTTTTT; cdr3_aa: CASSLSGTGELFF
d_call: TRBD2; j_call: TRBJ2-1; clone_size: -; v_call: TRBV6-1; cdr3_nt: TGTGCCAGCAGTGATGGGGGGGGTTACAATGAGCAGTTCTTC; cdr3_aa: CASSDGGGYNEQFF
d_call: -; j_call: TRBJ1-2; clone_size: -; v_call: TRBV28; cdr3_nt: TGTGCCAGCGGACAATCCCGCGGCTACACCTTC; cdr3_aa: CASGQSRGYTF
d_call: -; j_call: TRBJ1-1; clone_size: -; v_call: TRBV11-3; cdr3_nt: TGTGCCAGCAGCTTTAGAAAGGGTTTAATGAACACTGAAGCTTTCTTT; cdr3_aa: CASSFRKGLMNTEAFF
d_call: -; j_call: TRBJ1-2; clone_size: medium-sized; v_call: TRBV19; cdr3_nt: TGTGCCAGTAGTATCTCTTCGAACGGCTACACCTTC; cdr3_aa: CASSISSNGYTF
d_call: TRBD2; j_call: TRBJ2-5; clone_size: -; v_call: TRBV7-2; cdr3_nt: TGTGCCAGCAGACCTACCGGGGGGAAAGAGACCCAGTACTTC; cdr3_aa: CASRPTGGKETQYF
d_call: -; j_call: TRBJ1-5; clone_size: -; v_call: TRBV11-2; cdr3_nt: TGTGCCAGCAGCTTATTAGGAAATCAGCCCCAGCATTTT; cdr3_aa: CASSLLGNQPQHF
d_call: TRBD2; j_call: TRBJ2-6; clone_size: -; v_call: TRBV27; cdr3_nt: TGTGCCAGCAGTTTTATAGGACTAGCGGGAACTGGGGCCAACGTCCTGACTTTC; cdr3_aa: CASSFIGLAGTGANVLTF
d_call: -; j_call: TRBJ2-1; clone_size: -; v_call: TRBV15; cdr3_nt: TGTGCCACCAGCAGAGTCAGGAGCTCCTACAATGAGCAGTTCTTC; cdr3_aa: CATSRVRSSYNEQFF
d_call: -; j_call: TRBJ2-7; clone_size: -; v_call: TRBV5-4; cdr3_nt: TGTGCCAGCAGCTCTAAGGTCGGAGCCTACGAGCAGTACTTC; cdr3_aa: CASSSKVGAYEQYF
d_call: -; j_call: TRBJ2-2; clone_size: -; v_call: TRBV11-3; cdr3_nt: TGTGCCAGCAGCCTCGGGACCGCCGGGGAGCTGTTTTTT; cdr3_aa: CASSLGTAGELFF
d_call: -; j_call: TRBJ1-2; clone_size: once; v_call: TRBV2; cdr3_nt: TGTGCCAGCAGTGCGCCTACAAGTTATTATGGCTACACCTTC; cdr3_aa: CASSAPTSYYGYTF
d_call: TRBD2; j_call: TRBJ2-3; clone_size: -; v_call: TRBV7-9; cdr3_nt: TGTGCCAGCAGCTTAGGTCCTAGCGGAAGCACAGATACGCAGTATTTT; cdr3_aa: CASSLGPSGSTDTQYF
d_call: -; j_call: TRBJ1-2; clone_size: -; v_call: TRBV19; cdr3_nt: TGTGCCACTGATGGCTACACCTTC; cdr3_aa: CATDGYTF
d_call: TRBD1; j_call: TRBJ1-2; clone_size: -; v_call: TRBV11-2; cdr3_nt: TGTGCCAGCAGCTTGTGGGACAGGGGTAATTCCTATGGCTACACCTTC; cdr3_aa: CASSLWDRGNSYGYTF
d_call: -; j_call: TRBJ1-1; clone_size: -; v_call: TRBV9; cdr3_nt: TGTGCCAGCAGCGTAGCAAGCAAGAACACTGAAGCTTTCTTT; cdr3_aa: CASSVASKNTEAFF